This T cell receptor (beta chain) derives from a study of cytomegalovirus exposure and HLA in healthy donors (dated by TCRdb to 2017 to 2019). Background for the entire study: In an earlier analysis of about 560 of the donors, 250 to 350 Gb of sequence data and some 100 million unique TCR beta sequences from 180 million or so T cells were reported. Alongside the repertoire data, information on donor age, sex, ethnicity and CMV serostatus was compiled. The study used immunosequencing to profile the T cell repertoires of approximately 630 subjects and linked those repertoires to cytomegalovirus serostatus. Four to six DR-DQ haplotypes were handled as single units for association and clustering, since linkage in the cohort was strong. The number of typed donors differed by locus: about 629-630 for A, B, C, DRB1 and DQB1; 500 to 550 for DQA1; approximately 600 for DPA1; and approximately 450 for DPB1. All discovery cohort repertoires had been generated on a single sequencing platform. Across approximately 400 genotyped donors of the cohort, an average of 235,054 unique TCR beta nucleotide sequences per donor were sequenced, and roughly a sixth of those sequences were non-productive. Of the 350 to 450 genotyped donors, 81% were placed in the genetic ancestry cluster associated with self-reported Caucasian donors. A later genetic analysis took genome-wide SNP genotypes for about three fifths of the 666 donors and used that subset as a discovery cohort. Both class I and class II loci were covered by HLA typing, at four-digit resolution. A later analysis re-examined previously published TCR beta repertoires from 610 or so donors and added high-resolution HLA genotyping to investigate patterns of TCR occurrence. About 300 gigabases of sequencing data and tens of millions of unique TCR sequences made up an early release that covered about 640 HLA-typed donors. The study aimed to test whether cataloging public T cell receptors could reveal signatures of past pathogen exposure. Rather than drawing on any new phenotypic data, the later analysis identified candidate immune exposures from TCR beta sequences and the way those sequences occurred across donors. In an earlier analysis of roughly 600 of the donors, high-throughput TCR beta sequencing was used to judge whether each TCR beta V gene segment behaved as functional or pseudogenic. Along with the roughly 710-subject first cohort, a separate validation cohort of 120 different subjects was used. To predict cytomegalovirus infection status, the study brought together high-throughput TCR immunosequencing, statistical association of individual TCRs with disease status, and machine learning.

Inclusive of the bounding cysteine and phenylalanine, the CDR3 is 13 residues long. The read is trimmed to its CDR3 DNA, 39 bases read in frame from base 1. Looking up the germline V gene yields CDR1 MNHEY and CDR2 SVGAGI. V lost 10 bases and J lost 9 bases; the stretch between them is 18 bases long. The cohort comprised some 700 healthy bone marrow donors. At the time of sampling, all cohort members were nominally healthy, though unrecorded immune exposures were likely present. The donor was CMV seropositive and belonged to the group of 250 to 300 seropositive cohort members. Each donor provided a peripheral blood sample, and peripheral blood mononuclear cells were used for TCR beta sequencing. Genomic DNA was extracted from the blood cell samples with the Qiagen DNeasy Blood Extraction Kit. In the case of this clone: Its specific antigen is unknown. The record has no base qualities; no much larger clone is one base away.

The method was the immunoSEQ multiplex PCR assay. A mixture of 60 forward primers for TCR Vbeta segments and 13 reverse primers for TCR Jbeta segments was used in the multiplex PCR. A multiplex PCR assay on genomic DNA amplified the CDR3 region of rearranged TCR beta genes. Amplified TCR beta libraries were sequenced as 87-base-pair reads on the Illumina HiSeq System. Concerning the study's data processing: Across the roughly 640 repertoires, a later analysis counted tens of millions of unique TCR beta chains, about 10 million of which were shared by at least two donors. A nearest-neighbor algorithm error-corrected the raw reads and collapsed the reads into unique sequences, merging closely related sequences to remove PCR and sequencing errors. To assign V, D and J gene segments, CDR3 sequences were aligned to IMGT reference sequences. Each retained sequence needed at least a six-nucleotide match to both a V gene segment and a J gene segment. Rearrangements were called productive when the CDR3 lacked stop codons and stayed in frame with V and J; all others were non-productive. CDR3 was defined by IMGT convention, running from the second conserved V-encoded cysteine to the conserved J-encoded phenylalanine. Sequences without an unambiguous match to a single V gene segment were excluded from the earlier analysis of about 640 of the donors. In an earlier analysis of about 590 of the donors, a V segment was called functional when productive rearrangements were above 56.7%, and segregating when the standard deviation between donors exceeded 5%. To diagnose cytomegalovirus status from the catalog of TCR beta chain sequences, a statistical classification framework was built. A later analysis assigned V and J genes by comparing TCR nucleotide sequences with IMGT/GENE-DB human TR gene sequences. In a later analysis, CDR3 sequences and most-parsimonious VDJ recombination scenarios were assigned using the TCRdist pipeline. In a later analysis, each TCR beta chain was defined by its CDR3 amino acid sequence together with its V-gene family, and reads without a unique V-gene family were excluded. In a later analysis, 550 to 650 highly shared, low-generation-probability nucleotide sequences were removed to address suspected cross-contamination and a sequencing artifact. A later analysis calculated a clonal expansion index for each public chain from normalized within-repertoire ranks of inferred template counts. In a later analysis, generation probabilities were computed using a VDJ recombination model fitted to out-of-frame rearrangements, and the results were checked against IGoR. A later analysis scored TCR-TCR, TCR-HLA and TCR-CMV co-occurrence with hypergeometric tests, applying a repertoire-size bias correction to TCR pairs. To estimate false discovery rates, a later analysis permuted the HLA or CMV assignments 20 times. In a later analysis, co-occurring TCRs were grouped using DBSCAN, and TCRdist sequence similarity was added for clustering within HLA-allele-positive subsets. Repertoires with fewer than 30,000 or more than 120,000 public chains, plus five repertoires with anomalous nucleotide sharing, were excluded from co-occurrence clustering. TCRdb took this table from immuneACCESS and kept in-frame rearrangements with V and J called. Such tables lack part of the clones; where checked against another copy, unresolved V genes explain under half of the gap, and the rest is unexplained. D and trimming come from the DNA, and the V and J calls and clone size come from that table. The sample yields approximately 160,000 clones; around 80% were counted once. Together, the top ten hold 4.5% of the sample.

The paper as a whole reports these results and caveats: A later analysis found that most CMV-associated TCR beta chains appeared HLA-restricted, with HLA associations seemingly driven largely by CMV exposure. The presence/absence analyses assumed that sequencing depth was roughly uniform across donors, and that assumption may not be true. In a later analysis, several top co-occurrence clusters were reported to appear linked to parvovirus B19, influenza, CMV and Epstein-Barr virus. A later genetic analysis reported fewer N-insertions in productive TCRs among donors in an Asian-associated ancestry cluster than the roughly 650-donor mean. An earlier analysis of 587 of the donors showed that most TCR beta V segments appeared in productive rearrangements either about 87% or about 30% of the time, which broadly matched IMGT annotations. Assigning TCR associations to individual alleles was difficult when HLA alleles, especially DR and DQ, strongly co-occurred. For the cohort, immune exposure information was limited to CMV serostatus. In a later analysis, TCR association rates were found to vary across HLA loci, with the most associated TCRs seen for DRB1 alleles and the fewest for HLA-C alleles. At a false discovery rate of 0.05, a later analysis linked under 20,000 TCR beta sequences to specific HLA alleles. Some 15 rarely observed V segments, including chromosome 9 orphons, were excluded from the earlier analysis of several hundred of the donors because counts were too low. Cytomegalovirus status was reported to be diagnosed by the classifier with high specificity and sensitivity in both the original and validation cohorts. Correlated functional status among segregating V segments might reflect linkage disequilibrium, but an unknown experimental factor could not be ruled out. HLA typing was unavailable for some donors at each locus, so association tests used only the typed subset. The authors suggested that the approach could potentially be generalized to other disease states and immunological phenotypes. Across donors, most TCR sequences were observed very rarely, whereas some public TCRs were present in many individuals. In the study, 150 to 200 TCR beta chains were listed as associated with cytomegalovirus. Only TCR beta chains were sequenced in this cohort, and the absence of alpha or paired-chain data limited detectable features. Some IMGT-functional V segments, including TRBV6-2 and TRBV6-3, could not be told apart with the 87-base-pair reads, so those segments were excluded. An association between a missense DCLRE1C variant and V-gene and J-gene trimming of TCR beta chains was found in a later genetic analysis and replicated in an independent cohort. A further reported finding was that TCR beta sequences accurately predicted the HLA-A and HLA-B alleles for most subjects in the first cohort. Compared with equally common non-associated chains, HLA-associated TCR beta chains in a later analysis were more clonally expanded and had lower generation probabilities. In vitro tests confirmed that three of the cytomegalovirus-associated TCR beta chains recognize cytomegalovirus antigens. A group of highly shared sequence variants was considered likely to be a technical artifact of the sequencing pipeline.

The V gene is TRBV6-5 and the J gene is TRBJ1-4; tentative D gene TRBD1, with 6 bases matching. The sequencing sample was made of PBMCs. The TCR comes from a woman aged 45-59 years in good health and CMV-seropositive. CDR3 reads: CATRGGGEKKLFF. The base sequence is TGTGCCACCAGGGGAGGGGGAGAGAAAAAACTGTTTTTT.